The rows below give T cell receptor beta chains drawn from one sample of a study of regulatory T cells in long-lasting Graves disease. TCRdb independently ran MiXCR on the multiplex PCR reads; one entry per CDR3 protein. The sample carries some 500,000 distinct CDR3 sequences, 15% to 20% recorded once. In addition, the sample was reused for a study of T cells in Graves' hyperthyroidism and ophthalmopathy.

The sequencing used peripheral blood mononuclear cells (PBMCs), collected at new diagnosis, from a patient treated with antithyroid drugs. These receptors came from a woman aged 35-65 years with Graves disease. CDR3s include the opening cysteine and the closing phenylalanine or tryptophan. Clone size is given for some rows only: seen once, a few or many times, or a class if the clone is expanded.

clone_size,v_call,cdr3_aa
many,TRBV12-3/TRBV12-4,CASSLLTQPQHF
many,TRBV7-3,CASSLDRSNEQFF
many,TRBV6-1,CASRDGQGYTEAFF
many,TRBV4-1,CASSQGAAKGTDTQYF
many,TRBV11-2,CASSLGETPFSGNTIYF
many,TRBV3-1,CASSQASGGAKNIQYF
once,TRBV2,CASSDHGSGNEQFF
many,TRBV20-1,CSARALRAGGIETQYF
many,TRBV28,CASSFPSSGGYEQYF
many,TRBV29-1,CSGLGQGNGYTF
many,TRBV10-3,CAISYDSSAAYEQYF
many,TRBV7-8,CASTSTKEASYNEQFF
many,TRBV6-1,CATLGAGGGLTEAFF
-,TRBV5-1,CASRLSGESNQPQHF
few,TRBV20-1,CSAAGQGNQPQHF
many,TRBV20-1,CSARTGEETQYF
few,TRBV19,CASRERTGELFF
-,TRBV20-1,CSARGVAGEFYNEQFF
many,TRBV3-1,CASSLDLLSGYTF
many,TRBV3-1,CASSHTPTGDGHEQYF
many,TRBV6-2/TRBV6-3,CASSYSRLAGVHQETQYF
few,TRBV10-3,CAIFVNEQFF
-,TRBV9,CASSGLDRAAQFF
many,TRBV6-5,CASSYSTGSSYNEQFF
-,TRBV6-2/TRBV6-3,CASSSPSAAKNIQYF
many,TRBV6-2/TRBV6-3,CASSYGDRGSETQYF
-,TRBV2,CASTGREILGYTF
many,TRBV10-3,CATALGQDIQYF
few,TRBV5-4,CASSLGVEGGTDTQYF
-,TRBV29-1,CSVYWYNEQFF
many,TRBV7-8,CASSLFDALRWDEQFF
many,TRBV6-2/TRBV6-3,CASSYFPDGTGTFF
-,TRBV25-1,CAAGTRWKDTQYF
many,TRBV7-3,CASSDQGPYTDTQYF
many,TRBV4-2,CASSQDPQGSYNEQFF
-,TRBV2,CARNRDRGDYGYTF
many,TRBV12-5,CASVSGADSLSKETQYF
many,TRBV15,CATSRGDRVEQYF
few,TRBV4-1,CASSQDAGNEQFF
few,TRBV30,CAWSWSWGAGLDTEAFF
-,TRBV12-3/TRBV12-4,CASRTTTGGINYGYTF
many,TRBV2,CASSLGTGSTNTGELFF
-,TRBV12-3/TRBV12-4,CASSGPGSGANVLTF
many,TRBV28,CASSFLYAGNQPQHF
-,TRBV7-9,CASSLGELTRNTEAFF
many,TRBV7-9,CASSFQGWDTEAFF
many,TRBV29-1,CSYGRGEWYNEQFF
many,TRBV6-2/TRBV6-3,CASARQRGVQETQYF
-,TRBV10-1,CASSEGGQGFYEQYF
few,TRBV5-4,CASSLGPDSSYNEQFF
few,TRBV2,CASKLGGQEKLFF
once,TRBV20-1,CSAYDTAEQFF
-,TRBV28,CASSPGGGEEELFF
many,TRBV5-1,CASSAGGEVRAPLHF
few,TRBV10-1,CASSESPGTQYF
many,TRBV5-1,CASSLVLGAGEQFF
many,TRBV7-9,CASSLPGQGRGYGYTF